This TCR beta chain is from a study of cytomegalovirus exposure and HLA in healthy donors. The V gene end was trimmed by 5 bases and the J gene end by 5 bases; junction bases not matched to a gene: 7. The CDR3 is 14 residues long. The germline V gene has CDR1 MNHEY and CDR2 SVGAGI. The study's findings and limits: That first-cohort TCR clusters tended to co-occur in the 100 to 150 validation repertoires was found in a later analysis. Both high specificity and high sensitivity reportedly marked the classifier's diagnosis of cytomegalovirus status.

This clone was recorded once. The antigen is unknown. Data came from immunoSEQ multiplex PCR; TCRdb stores just in-frame clones and leaves some out. The table has some 120,000 clones, roughly 89% seen once; the top ten hold 1.5% to 2%. This sequence was found in a woman under 30 in good health and CMV-seronegative. The chain couples TRBV6-5 to TRBJ2-7; 9 nucleotides match TRBD1. The specimen was PBMCs. The CDR3 DNA reads as TGTGCCAGCAGTACACGGACAGGGGTTAACGAGCAGTACTTC. Amino acids: CASSTRTGVNEQYF.